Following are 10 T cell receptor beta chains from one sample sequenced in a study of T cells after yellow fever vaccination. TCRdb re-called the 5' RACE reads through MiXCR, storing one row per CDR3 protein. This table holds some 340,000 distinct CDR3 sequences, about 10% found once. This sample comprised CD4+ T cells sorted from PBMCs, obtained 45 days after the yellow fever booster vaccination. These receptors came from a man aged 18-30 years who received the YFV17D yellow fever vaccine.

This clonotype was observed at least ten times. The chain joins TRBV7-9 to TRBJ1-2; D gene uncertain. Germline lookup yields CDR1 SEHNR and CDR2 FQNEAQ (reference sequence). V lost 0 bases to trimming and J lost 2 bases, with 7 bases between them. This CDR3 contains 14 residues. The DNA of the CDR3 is TGTGCCAGCAGCTTAGCGTCAGAAAACTATGGCTACACCTTC. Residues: CASSLASENYGYTF.

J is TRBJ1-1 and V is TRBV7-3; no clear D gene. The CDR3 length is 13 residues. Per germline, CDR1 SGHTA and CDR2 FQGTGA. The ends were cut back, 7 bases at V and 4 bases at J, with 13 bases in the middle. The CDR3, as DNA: TGTGCCAGCACCTCCGCGGCGGGCACTGAAGCTTTCTTT. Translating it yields CASTSAAGTEAFF.

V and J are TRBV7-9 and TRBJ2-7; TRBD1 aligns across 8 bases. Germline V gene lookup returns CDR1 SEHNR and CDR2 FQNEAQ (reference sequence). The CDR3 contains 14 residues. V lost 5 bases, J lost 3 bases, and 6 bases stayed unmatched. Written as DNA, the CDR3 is TGTGCCAGCAGCGCTCAGGGGGCATTCTACGAGCAGTACGTC. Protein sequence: CASSAQGAFYEQYV.

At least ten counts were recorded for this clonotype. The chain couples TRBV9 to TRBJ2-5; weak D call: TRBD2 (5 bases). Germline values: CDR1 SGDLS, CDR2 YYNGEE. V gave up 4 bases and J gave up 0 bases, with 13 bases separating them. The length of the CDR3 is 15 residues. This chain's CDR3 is CASSLDSGYQETQYF. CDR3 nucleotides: TGTGCCAGCAGCCTGGATTCGGGGTACCAAGAGACCCAGTACTTC.

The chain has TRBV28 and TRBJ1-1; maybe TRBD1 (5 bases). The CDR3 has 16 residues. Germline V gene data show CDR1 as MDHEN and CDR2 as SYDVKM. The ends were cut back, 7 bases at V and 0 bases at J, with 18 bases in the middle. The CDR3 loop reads CASTTPDSILNTEAFF. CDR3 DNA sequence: TGTGCCAGCACTACTCCCGACAGCATTCTGAACACTGAAGCTTTCTTT.

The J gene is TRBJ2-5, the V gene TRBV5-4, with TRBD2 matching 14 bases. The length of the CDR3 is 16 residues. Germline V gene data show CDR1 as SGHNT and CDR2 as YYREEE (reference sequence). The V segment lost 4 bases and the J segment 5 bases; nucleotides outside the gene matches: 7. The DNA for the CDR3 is TGTGCCAGCAGCCAAGGACTAGCGGGGGGCGGGGAGACCCAGTACTTC. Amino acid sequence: CASSQGLAGGGETQYF.

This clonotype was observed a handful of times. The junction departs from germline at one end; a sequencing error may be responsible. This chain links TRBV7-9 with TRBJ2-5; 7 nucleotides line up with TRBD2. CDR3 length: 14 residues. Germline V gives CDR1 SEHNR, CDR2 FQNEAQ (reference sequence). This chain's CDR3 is CASSPPPTSGVLDF. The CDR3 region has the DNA TGTGCCAGCAGCCCACCCCCGACGAGCGGGGTGTTAGACTTC.

The CDR3, as DNA: TGCGCCAGCAGCCGACGCGGTAGCGGAATCCAAGAGACCCAGTACTTC. Translating gives CASSRRGSGIQETQYF. The V and J genes are TRBV5-1 and TRBJ2-5; possibly TRBD2 for D (6 bases). The CDR3 totals 16 residues. Trimming cost V 4 bases and J 1 base, with 17 bases left between them. Germline V CDR1 and CDR2: SGHRS, YFSETQ. Drawing the rest from reference TRBV5-1 and TRBJ2-5, the complete variable domain is KAGVTQTPRYLIKTRGQQVTLSCSPISGHRSVSWYQQTPGQGLQFLFEYFSETQRNKGNFPGRFSGRQFSNSRSEMNVSTLELGDSALYLCASSRRGSGIQETQYFGPGTRLLVL.

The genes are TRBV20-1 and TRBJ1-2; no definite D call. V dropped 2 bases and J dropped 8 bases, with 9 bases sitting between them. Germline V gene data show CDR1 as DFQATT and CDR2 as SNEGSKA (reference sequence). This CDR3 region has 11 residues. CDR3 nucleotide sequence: TGCAGTGCTAGAAGCGCGTCAGGCTACACCTTC. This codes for CSARSASGYTF.

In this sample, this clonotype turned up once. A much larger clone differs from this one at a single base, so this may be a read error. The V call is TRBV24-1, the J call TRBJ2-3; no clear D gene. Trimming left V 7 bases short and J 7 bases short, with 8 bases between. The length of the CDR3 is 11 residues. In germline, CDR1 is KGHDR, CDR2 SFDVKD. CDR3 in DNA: TGTGCCACCAGAGGCCCATATACGCAGTATTTT. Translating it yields CATRGPYTQYF.